Sequencing of this TCR beta chain was carried out in a study of immune evolution from preneoplasia to lung adenocarcinoma. Overall study: HLA loss of heterozygosity: about 7% AIS, around 16% MIA, roughly 30% ADC, none AAH. Study-wide findings and caveats: Clonality was highest in normal lung, lower in later-stage lesions apparently. Top clone frequencies peaked in normal lung, apparently declining through invasive adenocarcinoma.

The assay was immunoSEQ multiplex PCR, and TCRdb's table has in-frame clones only and misses some. The table lists fewer than 13,000 clones, around 82% of them singletons, with 3% to 4% in the top ten. A remark on this clone: The antigen is not known. Sequence at one end of the junction differs from germline and may be a read error.

The CDR3 is made up of 11 amino acids. The germline gives CDR1 SNHLY, CDR2 FYNNEI. The chain joins TRBV2 to TRBJ2-4, with 8 positions matching TRBD1. This sequence originates from a person aged 70 to 85 with lung adenocarcinoma. Material: FFPE minimally invasive lung adenocarcinoma tissue. CDR3 amino acids: CASSGLRGLDF. For the CDR3, the DNA is TGTGCCAGCAGTGGCCTCAGGGGGCTAGACTTC.